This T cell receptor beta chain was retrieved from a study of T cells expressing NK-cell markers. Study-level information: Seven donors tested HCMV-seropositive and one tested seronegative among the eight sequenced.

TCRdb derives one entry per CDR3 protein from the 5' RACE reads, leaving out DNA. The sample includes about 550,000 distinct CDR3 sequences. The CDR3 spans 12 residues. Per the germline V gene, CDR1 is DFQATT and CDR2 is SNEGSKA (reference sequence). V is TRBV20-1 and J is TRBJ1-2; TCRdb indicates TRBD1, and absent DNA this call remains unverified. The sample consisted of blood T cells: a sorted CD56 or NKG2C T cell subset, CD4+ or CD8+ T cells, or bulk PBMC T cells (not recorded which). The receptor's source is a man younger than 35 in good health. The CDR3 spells CSARDRGRPYTF.